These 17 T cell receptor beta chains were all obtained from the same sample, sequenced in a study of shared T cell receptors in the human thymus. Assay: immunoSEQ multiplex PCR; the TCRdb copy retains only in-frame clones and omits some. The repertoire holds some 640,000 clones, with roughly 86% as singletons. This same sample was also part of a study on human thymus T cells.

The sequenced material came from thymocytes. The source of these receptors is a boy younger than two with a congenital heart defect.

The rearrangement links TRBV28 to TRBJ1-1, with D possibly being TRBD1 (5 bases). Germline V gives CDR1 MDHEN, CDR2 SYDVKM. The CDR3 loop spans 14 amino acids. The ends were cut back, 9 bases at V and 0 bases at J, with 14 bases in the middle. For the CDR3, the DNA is TGTGCCAGTGTACGGGGGAAAATGAACACTGAAGCTTTCTTT. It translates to CASVRGKMNTEAFF.

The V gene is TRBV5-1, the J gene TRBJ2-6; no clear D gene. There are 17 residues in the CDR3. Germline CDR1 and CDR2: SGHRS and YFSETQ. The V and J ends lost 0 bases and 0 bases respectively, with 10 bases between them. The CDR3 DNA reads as TGCGCCAGCAGCTTGGGGGCAGTGGTCTCTGGGGCCAACGTCCTGACTTTC. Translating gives CASSLGAVVSGANVLTF. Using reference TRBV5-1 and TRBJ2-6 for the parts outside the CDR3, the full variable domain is KAGVTQTPRYLIKTRGQQVTLSCSPISGHRSVSWYQQTPGQGLQFLFEYFSETQRNKGNFPGRFSGRQFSNSRSEMNVSTLELGDSALYLCASSLGAVVSGANVLTFGAGSRLTVL.

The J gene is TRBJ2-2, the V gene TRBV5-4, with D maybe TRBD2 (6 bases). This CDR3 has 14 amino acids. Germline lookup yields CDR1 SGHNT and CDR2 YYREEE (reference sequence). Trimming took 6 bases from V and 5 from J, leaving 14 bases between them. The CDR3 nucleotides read TGTGCCAGCACCCCCGGGACTGTAACCGGGGAGCTGTTTTTT. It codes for CASTPGTVTGELFF.

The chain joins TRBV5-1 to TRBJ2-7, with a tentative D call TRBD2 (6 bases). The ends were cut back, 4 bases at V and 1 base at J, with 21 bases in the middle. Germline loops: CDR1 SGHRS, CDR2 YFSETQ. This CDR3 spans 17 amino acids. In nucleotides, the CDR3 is TGCGCCAGCAGCCGCAACCGGACTAAGGTGGGGTCCTACGAGCAGTACTTC. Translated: CASSRNRTKVGSYEQYF.

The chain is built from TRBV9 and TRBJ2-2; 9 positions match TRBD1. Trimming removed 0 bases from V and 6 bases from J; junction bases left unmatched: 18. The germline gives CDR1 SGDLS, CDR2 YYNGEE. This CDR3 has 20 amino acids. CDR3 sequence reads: CASSVATGVEQGAGAGELFF. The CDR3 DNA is TGTGCCAGCAGCGTAGCTACGGGGGTGGAACAGGGGGCTGGGGCCGGGGAGCTGTTTTTT.

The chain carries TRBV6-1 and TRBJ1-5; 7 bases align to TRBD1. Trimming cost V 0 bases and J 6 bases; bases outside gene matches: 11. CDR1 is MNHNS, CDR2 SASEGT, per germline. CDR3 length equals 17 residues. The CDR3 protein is CASSEAGTVRRAQPQHF. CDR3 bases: TGTGCCAGCAGTGAAGCCGGGACAGTCCGGAGAGCTCAGCCCCAGCATTTT.

For the CDR3, the DNA is TGTGCCATCAGTGGACAGGGGAATGAAAAACTGTTTTTT. This gives the protein CAISGQGNEKLFF. The chain links TRBV10-3 to TRBJ1-4; TRBD1 matches 8 bases. Unmatched junction bases numbered 0, after V lost 4 bases and J lost 5 bases. The CDR3 is 13 residues long. CDR1 ENHRY and CDR2 SYGVKD come from the germline V gene.

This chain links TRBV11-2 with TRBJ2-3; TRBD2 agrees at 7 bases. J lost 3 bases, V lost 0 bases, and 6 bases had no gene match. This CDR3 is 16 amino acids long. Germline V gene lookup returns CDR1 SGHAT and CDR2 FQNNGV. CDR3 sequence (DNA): TGTGCCAGCAGCTTAGAAGCCGGACTAGTAACAGATACGCAGTATTTT. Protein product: CASSLEAGLVTDTQYF. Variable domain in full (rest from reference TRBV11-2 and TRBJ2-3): EAGVAQSPRYKIIEKRQSVAFWCNPISGHATLYWYQQILGQGPKLLIQFQNNGVVDDSQLPKDRFSAERLKGVDSTLKIQPAKLEDSAVYLCASSLEAGLVTDTQYFGPGTRLTVL.

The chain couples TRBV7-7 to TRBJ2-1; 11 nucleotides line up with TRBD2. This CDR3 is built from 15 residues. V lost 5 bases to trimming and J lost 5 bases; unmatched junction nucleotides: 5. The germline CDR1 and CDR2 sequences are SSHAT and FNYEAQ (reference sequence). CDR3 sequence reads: CASSPTSGRHNEQFF. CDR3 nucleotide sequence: TGTGCCAGCAGCCCAACTAGCGGGAGACACAATGAGCAGTTCTTC.

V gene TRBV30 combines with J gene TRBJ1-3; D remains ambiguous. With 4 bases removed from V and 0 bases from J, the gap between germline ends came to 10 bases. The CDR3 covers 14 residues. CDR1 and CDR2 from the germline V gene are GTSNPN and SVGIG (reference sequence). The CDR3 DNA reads TGTGCCTGGACCAAGGCGGTCTCTGGAAACACCATATATTTT. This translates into CAWTKAVSGNTIYF.

CDR3 amino acids: CASSQARGGDSGNTIYF. In DNA form, the CDR3 reads TGCGCCAGCAGCCAGGCGAGGGGAGGAGACTCTGGAAACACCATATATTTT. V and J are TRBV4-3 and TRBJ1-3; D is perhaps TRBD1 (5 bases). Trimming took 3 bases from V and 0 from J, leaving 15 bases between them. The germline V gene has CDR1 LGHNA and CDR2 YSLEER. The CDR3 is 17 amino acids.

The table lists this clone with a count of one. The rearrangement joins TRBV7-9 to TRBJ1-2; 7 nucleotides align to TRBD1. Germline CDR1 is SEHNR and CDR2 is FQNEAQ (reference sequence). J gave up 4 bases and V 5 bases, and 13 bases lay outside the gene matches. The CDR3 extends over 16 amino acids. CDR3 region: CASSGARGADGYGYTF. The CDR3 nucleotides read TGTGCCAGCAGCGGCGCCAGGGGGGCCGATGGCTATGGCTACACCTTC.

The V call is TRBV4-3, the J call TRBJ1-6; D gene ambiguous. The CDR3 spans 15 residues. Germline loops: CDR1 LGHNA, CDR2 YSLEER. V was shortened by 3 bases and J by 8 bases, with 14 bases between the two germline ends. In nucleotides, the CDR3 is TGCGCCAGCAGCCAGAAGGGAGCTCTGCATTCACCCCTCCACTTT. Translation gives CASSQKGALHSPLHF.

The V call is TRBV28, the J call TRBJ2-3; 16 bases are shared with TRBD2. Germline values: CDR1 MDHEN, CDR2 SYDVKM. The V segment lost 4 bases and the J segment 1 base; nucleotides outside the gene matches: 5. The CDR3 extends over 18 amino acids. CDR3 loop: CASSSGTSGRVGTDTQYF. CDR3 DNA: TGTGCCAGCAGTTCCGGGACTAGCGGGAGGGTGGGCACAGATACGCAGTATTTT.

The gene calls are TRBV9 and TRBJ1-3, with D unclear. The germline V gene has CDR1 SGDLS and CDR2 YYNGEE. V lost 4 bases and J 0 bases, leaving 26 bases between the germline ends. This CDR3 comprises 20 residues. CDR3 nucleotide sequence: TGTGCCAGCAGCCATCCACTCACCCCCCGGAGAGATCTCTCTGGAAACACCATATATTTT. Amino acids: CASSHPLTPRRDLSGNTIYF. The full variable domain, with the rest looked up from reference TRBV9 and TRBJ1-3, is DSGVTQTPKHLITATGQRVTLRCSPRSGDLSVYWYQQSLDQGLQFLIQYYNGEERAKGNILERFSAQQFPDLHSELNLSSLELGDSALYFCASSHPLTPRRDLSGNTIYFGEGSWLTVV.

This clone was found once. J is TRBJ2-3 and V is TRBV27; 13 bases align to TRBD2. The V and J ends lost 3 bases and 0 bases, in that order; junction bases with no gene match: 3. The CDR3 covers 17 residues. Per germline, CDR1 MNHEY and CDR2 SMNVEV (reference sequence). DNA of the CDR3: TGTGCCAGCAGTTTTAAGGGACTAGCGGGAAGCACAGATACGCAGTATTTT. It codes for CASSFKGLAGSTDTQYF.

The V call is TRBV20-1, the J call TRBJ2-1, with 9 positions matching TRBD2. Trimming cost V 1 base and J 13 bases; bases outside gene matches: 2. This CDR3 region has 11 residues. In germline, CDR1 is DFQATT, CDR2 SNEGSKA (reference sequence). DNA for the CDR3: TGCAGTGCTAGAGGCGGGAGGGCCCAGTTCTTC. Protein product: CSARGGRAQFF.